This T cell receptor beta chain was retrieved from a study of T cells in Graves' hyperthyroidism and ophthalmopathy. What was amplified from RNA transcripts were TCR beta CDR3 regions. HTBI primers drove first-round RT-PCR of the TCR CDR3. TCRdb independently ran MiXCR on the multiplex PCR reads; one entry per CDR3 protein. The table includes around 600,000 distinct CDR3 sequences, more than 12% detected once. This clonotype was found many times. V was pared by 1 base and J by 4 bases, with 11 bases between. The CDR3 consists of 15 residues. CDR1 KGHSH and CDR2 LQKENI come from the germline V gene. Specimen: blood. This TCR was sampled from a woman aged 50 to 60 with Graves' ophthalmopathy. This chain uses TRBV18 with TRBJ2-1; TRBD1 or TRBD2 may be the D gene (5 bases each). The CDR3: CASSPQGDPYNEQFF. CDR3 DNA: TGTGCCAGCTCACCACAAGGGGACCCTTACAATGAGCAGTTCTTC.